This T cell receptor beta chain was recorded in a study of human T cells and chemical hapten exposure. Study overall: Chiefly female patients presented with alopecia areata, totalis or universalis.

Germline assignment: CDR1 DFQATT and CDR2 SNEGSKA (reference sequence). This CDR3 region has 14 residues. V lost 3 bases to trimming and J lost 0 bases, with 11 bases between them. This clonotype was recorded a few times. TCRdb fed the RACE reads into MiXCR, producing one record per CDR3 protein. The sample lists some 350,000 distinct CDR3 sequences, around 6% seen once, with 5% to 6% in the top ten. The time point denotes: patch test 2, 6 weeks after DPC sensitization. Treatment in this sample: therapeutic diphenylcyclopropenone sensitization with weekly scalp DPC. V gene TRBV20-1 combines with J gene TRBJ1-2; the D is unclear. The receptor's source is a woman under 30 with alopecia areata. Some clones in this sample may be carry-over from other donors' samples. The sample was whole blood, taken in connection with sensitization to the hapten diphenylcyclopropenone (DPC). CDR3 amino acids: CSASMPGANYGYTF. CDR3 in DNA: TGCAGTGCTAGTATGCCAGGCGCTAACTATGGCTACACCTTC.